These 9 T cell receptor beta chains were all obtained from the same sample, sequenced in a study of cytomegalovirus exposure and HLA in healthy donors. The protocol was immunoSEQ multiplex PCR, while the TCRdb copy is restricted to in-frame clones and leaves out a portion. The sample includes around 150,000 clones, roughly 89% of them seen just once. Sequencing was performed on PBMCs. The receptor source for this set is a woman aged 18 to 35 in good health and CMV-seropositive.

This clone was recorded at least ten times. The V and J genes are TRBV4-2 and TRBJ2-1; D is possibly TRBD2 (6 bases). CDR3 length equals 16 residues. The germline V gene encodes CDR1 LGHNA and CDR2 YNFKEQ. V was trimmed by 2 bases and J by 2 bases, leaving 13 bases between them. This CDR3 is CASSQSPEGTYNEQFF. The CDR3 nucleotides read TGTGCCAGCAGCCAATCCCCGGAGGGCACCTACAATGAGCAGTTCTTC.

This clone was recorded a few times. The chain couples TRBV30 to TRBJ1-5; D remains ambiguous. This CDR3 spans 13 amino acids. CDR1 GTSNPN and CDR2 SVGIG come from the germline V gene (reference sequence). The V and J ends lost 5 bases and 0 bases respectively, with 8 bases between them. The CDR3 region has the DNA TGTGCCTGGCAGGCCTATAGCAATCAGCCCCAGCATTTT. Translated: CAWQAYSNQPQHF.

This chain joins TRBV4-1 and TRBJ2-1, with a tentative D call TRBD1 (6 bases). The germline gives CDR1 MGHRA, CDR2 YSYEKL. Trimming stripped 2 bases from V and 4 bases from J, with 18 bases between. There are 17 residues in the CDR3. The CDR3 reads CASSQHPKGVPYNEQFF. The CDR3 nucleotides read TGCGCCAGCAGCCAACATCCGAAGGGGGTGCCTTACAATGAGCAGTTCTTC.

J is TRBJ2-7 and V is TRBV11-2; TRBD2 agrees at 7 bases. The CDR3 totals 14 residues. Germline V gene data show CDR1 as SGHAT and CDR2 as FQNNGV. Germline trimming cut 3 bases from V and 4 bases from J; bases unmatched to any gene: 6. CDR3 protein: CASSLGGNRYEQYF. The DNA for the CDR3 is TGTGCCAGCAGCTTGGGAGGGAATCGGTACGAGCAGTACTTC.

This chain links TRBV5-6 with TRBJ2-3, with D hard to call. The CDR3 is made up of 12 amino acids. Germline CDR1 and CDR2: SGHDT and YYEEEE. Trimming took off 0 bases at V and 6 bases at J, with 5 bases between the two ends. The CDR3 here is CASSLALDTQYF. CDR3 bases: TGTGCCAGCAGCTTGGCTCTGGATACGCAGTATTTT. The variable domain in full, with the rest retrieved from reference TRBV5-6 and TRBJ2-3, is DAGVTQSPTHLIKTRGQQVTLRCSPKSGHDTVSWYQQALGQGPQFIFQYYEEEERQRGNFPDRFSGHQFPNYSSELNVNALLLGDSALYLCASSLALDTQYFGPGTRLTVL.

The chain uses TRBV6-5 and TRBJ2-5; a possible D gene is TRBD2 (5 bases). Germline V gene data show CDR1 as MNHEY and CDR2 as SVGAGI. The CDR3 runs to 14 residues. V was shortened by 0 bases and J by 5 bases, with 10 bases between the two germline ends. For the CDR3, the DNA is TGTGCCAGCAGTTACTCGATTCCGGGGGAGACCCAGTACTTC. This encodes CASSYSIPGETQYF.

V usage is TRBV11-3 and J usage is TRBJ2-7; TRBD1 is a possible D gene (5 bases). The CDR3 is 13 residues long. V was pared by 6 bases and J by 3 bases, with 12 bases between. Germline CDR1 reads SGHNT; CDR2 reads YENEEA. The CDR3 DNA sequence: TGTGCCAGCAGACTCGACAGAGACTACGAGCAGTACTTC. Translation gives CASRLDRDYEQYF.

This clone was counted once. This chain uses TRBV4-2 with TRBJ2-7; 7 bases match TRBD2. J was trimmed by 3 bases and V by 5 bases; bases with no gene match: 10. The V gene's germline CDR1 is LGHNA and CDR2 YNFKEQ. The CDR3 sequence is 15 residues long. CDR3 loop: CASSAASGVNYEQYF. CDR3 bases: TGTGCCAGCAGCGCCGCTAGCGGAGTGAACTACGAGCAGTACTTC.

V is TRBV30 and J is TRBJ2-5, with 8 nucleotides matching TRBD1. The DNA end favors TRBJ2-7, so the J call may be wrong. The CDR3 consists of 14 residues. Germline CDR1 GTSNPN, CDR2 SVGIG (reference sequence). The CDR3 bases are TGTGCCTGGAGGTCTGGACAGGGCTCCTACGAGCAGTACTTC. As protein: CAWRSGQGSYEQYF.